This TCR beta chain is drawn from a study of cytomegalovirus exposure and HLA in healthy donors. Study-level points and caveats: Previous analysis showed most TCR beta V segments were productive about 87% or about 30% of the time. Sequencing likely caused a cluster of highly shared sequence variants. A classifier reportedly called cytomegalovirus status with high sensitivity and specificity.

PCR involved 60 Vbeta and 13 Jbeta primers. Data came from immunoSEQ multiplex PCR; TCRdb stores just in-frame clones and leaves some out. The data show about 180,000 clones, roughly four fifths seen once. As for this clone: What it recognizes is unknown.

The CDR3 spans 16 residues. The V segment lost 3 bases and the J segment 7 bases; nucleotides outside the gene matches: 7. Per the germline V gene, CDR1 is LNHDA and CDR2 is SQIVND (reference sequence). The chain employs TRBV19 and TRBJ2-2; 11 nucleotides match TRBD2. Material: PBMCs. The clonotype comes from a woman in her twenties or thirties in good health and CMV-seronegative. For the CDR3, the DNA is TGTGCCAGTAGTATTGGGCTAGCGGGGGGCGGCGGGGAGCTGTTTTTT. Amino acids: CASSIGLAGGGGELFF.